This TCR beta chain came from a study of blood T cell repertoires in COVID-19. In this sample, this clone turned up a few times. Other nucleotide sequences from this sample produce the same CDR3. TCRdb's table, derived via immunoSEQ multiplex PCR, lists solely in-frame clones and lacks some. The sample includes about 220,000 clones, 70% to 85% of them seen just once. Germline V gene lookup returns CDR1 SGHTA and CDR2 FQGNSA. CDR3 length: 13 residues. V was shortened by 3 bases and J by 0 bases, with 3 bases between the two germline ends. V gene TRBV7-2 combines with J gene TRBJ1-5; no reliable D call. This TCR derives from a man aged 40-49 years who had recovered from COVID-19. The source material was PBMCs or T cells enriched from blood (not recorded which). CDR3: CASSFYSNQPQHF. The CDR3 DNA reads TGTGCCAGCAGCTTTTATAGCAATCAGCCCCAGCATTTT.